Below, 3 T cell receptor beta chains from the same sample are listed, as sequenced in a study of blood T cell repertoires in COVID-19 (TCRdb year 2020). Library creation used the immunoSEQ multiplex PCR assay. As stored in TCRdb, this immuneACCESS dataset retains in-frame rearrangements with V and J assigned. A fraction of the clones does not appear; measured against another copy, unresolved V genes explain less than half of the discrepancy, and the remainder lacks a known reason. The sample table holds about 160,000 clones, of which roughly 79% were seen once. The ten top clones hold roughly 20% of the sample. Sequencing was carried out using peripheral blood. The receptors stem from a woman aged 80 or older with acute or convalescent COVID-19.

This clone was counted only a few times. The chain has TRBV9 and TRBJ2-1, with 13 bases fitting TRBD2. This CDR3 comprises 17 residues. The ends lost 0 bases at V and 9 bases at J; junction bases unmatched: 9. Germline V CDR1 and CDR2: SGDLS, YYNGEE. The CDR3 spells CASSVATGLAGEGEQFF. The CDR3 region has the DNA TGTGCCAGCAGCGTAGCTACCGGACTAGCGGGAGAAGGTGAGCAGTTCTTC. Looking up the rest from reference TRBV9 and TRBJ2-1 gives the full variable domain: DSGVTQTPKHLITATGQRVTLRCSPRSGDLSVYWYQQSLDQGLQFLIQYYNGEERAKGNILERFSAQQFPDLHSELNLSSLELGDSALYFCASSVATGLAGEGEQFFGPGTRLTVL.

The chain couples TRBV5-1 to TRBJ1-2; 10 bases fit TRBD1. The CDR3 totals 17 residues. The V and J ends lost 0 bases and 0 bases, in that order; junction bases with no gene match: 5. Germline loops: CDR1 SGHRS, CDR2 YFSETQ. CDR3 in DNA: TGCGCCAGCAGCTTGGCCGCTGACAGGGGGCCTAACTATGGCTACACCTTC. This gives the protein CASSLAADRGPNYGYTF.

The J gene is TRBJ2-1, the V gene TRBV10-3; no reliable D call. CDR3 size: 15 residues. CDR1 is ENHRY, CDR2 SYGVKD, per germline. V dropped 4 bases and J dropped 5 bases, with 15 bases sitting between them. DNA of the CDR3: TGTGCCATCAGTGGCTCCAGGTACAGTAACAATGAGCAGTTCTTC. Encoded protein: CAISGSRYSNNEQFF.